This TCR beta chain appears in the sequencing data of a study of neurological immune-mediated disorders. Background on the study: Multiple sclerosis patients numbering around 35 comprised about 30 relapsing-remitting and 3 secondary progressive patients. Findings and limits, study-wide: A possible signature was seen in one related-CDR3 cluster, into which phylogenetic grouping placed the repertoires of 18 of 34 multiple sclerosis patients.

The cDNA was generated through 5'RACE incorporating 10-nucleotide random UMIs. Via MiXCR, TCRdb re-called the 5' RACE reads, giving one row per CDR3 protein. In the table there are 65,000 to 90,000 distinct CDR3 sequences, around 3% of which are singletons. Trimming removed 0 bases from V and 9 bases from J, with 11 bases in between. The V gene's germline CDR1 is LGHNA and CDR2 YSLEER. The CDR3 has 13 residues. In its sample, this clonotype was seen many times. Its target is not known. This chain joins TRBV4-3 and TRBJ2-5; D is ambiguous. The clonotype was recovered from a woman aged 45-59 years with multiple sclerosis. Input material: PBMCs. The CDR3 sequence: CASSQDSGYAQYF. Written as DNA, the CDR3 is TGCGCCAGCAGCCAAGATTCGGGTTACGCCCAGTACTTC.